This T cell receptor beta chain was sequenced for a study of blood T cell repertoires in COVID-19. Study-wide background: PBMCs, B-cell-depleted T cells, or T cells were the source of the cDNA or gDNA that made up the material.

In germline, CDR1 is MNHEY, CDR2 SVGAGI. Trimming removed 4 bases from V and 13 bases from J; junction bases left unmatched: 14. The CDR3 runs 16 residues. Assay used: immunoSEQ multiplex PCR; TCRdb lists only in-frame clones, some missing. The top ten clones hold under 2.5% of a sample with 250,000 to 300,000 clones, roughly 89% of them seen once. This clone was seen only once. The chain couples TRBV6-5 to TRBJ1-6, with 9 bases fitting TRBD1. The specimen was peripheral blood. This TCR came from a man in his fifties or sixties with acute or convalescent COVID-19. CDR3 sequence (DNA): TGTGCCAGCAGTTCTGGGACTCACAGGGGACAGGGTCCCCTCCACTTT. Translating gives CASSSGTHRGQGPLHF.